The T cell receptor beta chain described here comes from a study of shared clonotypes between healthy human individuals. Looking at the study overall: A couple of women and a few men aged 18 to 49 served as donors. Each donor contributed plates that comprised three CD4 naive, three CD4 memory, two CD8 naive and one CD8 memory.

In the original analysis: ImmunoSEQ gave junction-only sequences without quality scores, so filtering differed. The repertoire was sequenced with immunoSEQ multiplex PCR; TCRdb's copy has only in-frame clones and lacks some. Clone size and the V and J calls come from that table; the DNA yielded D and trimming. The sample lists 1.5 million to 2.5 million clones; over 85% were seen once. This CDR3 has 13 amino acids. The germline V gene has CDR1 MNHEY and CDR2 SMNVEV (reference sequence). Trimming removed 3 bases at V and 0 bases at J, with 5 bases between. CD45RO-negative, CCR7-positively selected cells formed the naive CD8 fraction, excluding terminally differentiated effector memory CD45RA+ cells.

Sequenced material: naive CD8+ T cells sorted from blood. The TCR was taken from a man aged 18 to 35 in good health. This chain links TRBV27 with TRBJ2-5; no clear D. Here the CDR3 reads CASSFANQETQYF. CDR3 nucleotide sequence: TGTGCCAGCAGTTTCGCCAACCAAGAGACCCAGTACTTC.